The next 7 T cell receptor beta chains were all read from a single sample in a study of shared clonotypes between healthy human individuals. Some clones are missing from TCRdb's copy, which holds only in-frame ones; the method was immunoSEQ multiplex PCR. The repertoire consists of some 2.4 million clones, with 93% occurring once and the leading ten covering 0.36%. Sequenced input: naive CD4+ T cells from PBMCs. As to subset: CD45RA+ positively selected. These receptors were taken from a man aged 18 to 30 in good health. Some clones in this sample may be carry-over from other donors' samples.

The rearrangement links TRBV19 to TRBJ1-1; 8 bases are shared with TRBD1. The trim removed 5 bases at V and 0 bases at J, leaving 5 bases unmatched. Germline V lookup: CDR1 LNHDA, CDR2 SQIVND (reference sequence). The CDR3 has 15 amino acids. The CDR3 here is CASSRQGAMNTEAFF. CDR3 bases: TGTGCCAGTAGTCGGCAGGGGGCTATGAACACTGAAGCTTTCTTT.

The chain recombines TRBV5-5 with TRBJ1-5; D call uncertain. CDR1 is SGHKS and CDR2 is YYEKEE in the germline V gene (reference sequence). Trimming left V 1 base short and J 1 base short, with 6 bases between. The CDR3 consists of 14 residues. This CDR3 is CASSLTQSNQPQHF. As DNA, the CDR3 is TGTGCCAGCAGCTTGACACAGAGCAATCAGCCCCAGCATTTT.

The chain links TRBV29-1 to TRBJ2-5, with D uncertain. The CDR3 totals 10 residues. V was cut by 6 bases and J by 4 bases, with 6 bases left in between. Germline V gene data show CDR1 as SQVTM and CDR2 as ANQGSEA. CDR3 loop: CSVAVETQYF. The CDR3 DNA is TGCAGCGTAGCAGTAGAGACCCAGTACTTC.

DNA for the CDR3: TGTGCCAGCAGCCTATGGGGGGGCGTAGTTTACGAGCAGTACTTC. This codes for CASSLWGGVVYEQYF. The genes are TRBV7-2 and TRBJ2-7, with D perhaps matching TRBD2 (7 bases). The germline CDR1 and CDR2 sequences are SGHTA and FQGNSA. The germline V and J ends were trimmed by 5 bases and 4 bases, with 18 bases remaining between them. The CDR3 is made up of 15 amino acids.

This clone was seen a handful of times. This chain links TRBV18 with TRBJ1-1; 8 bases match TRBD1. V trimming: 6 bases; J trimming: 1 base; junction bases outside the gene matches: 7. In germline, CDR1 is KGHSH, CDR2 LQKENI. The CDR3 sequence is 15 residues long. The CDR3 sequence is CASSLGQGTNTEAFF. CDR3 sequence (DNA): TGTGCCAGCTCGCTAGGACAGGGTACGAACACTGAAGCTTTCTTT.

The rearrangement joins TRBV7-3 to TRBJ1-1; possibly TRBD1 for D (6 bases). V was shortened by 5 bases and J by 1 base, with 11 bases between the two germline ends. This CDR3 spans 14 amino acids. CDR1 SGHTA and CDR2 FQGTGA come from the germline V gene. The chain's CDR3 is CASSEGGSNTEAFF. The CDR3 bases are TGTGCCAGCAGCGAGGGGGGATCGAACACTGAAGCTTTCTTT.

CDR3 amino acids: CASSQTRGETGELFF. The CDR3 nucleotides read TGTGCCAGCAGTCAGACCAGGGGAGAGACCGGGGAGCTGTTTTTT. The chain employs TRBV27 and TRBJ2-2; TRBD1 might be the D (6 bases). The CDR3 totals 15 residues. Germline lookup yields CDR1 MNHEY and CDR2 SMNVEV (reference sequence). Trimming stripped 5 bases from V and 5 bases from J, with 15 bases between.